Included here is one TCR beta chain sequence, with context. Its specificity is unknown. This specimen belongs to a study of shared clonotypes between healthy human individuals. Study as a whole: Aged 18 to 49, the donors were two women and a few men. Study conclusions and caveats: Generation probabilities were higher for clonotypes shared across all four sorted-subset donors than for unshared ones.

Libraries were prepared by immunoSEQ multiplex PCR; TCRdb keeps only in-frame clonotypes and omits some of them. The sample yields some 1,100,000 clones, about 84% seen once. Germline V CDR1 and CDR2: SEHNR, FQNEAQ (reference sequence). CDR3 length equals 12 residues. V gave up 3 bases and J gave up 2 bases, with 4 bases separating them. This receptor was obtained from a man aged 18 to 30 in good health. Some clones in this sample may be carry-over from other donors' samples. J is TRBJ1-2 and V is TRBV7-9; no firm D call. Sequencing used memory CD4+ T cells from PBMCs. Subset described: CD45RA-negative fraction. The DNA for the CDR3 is TGTGCCAGCAGCTTTGACAACTATGGCTACACCTTC. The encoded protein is CASSFDNYGYTF.